This TCR beta chain was recovered during a study of OX40 agonist ivuxolimab in advanced cancers. As for the study in general: Having had anti-PD-1, anti-PD-L1 or anti-CTLA-4 therapy before was allowed, and about 40% had some.

Germline V gene lookup returns CDR1 SNHLY and CDR2 FYNNEI. Trimming cost V 6 bases and J 0 bases; bases outside gene matches: 6. The length of the CDR3 is 16 residues. TCRdb's copy holds only in-frame clones and misses some; the assay was immunoSEQ multiplex PCR. Of around 92,000 clones listed, 94% are singletons. The clonotype comes from an adult with an advanced solid tumor such as melanoma, head and neck, liver or kidney cancer. The gene calls are TRBV2 and TRBJ2-2; TRBD1 matches 8 bases. This specimen consisted of CD4+ or CD8+ T cells sorted from blood, obtained in a trial of the OX40 agonist ivuxolimab. The CDR3 spells CASSLQGAANTGELFF. DNA for the CDR3: TGTGCCAGCAGCCTCCAGGGGGCCGCGAACACCGGGGAGCTGTTTTTT.